A single sample is the source of the 20 T cell receptor beta chains below, sequenced in a study of monozygotic twins with inflammatory bowel disease. One entry per CDR3 protein, without DNA, is what TCRdb gives after re-calling the 5' RACE reads. Reported are about 450,000 distinct CDR3 sequences; the ten largest clones contain 2% to 3%. Source material: blood. Receptors were obtained from a human donor with ulcerative colitis or Crohn's disease, or a healthy co-twin of an affected twin (not recorded which).

The J gene is TRBJ2-1, the V gene TRBV7-9; lacking DNA, the TRBD2 call made by TCRdb goes unchecked. From germline, CDR1 is SEHNR and CDR2 FQNEAQ (reference sequence). This CDR3 has 14 residues. The CDR3 here is CASSAGLAGDEQFF.

The chain has TRBV30 and TRBJ2-1; the D gene TCRdb calls, TRBD1, cannot be checked with no DNA. The germline V gene has CDR1 GTSNPN and CDR2 SVGIG (reference sequence). This CDR3 has 13 residues. CDR3: CAWSVSGGKRQFF.

The V call is TRBV28, the J call TRBJ1-5; absent DNA, TCRdb's TRBD1 call cannot be checked. This CDR3 has 15 amino acids. Germline assignment: CDR1 MDHEN and CDR2 SYDVKM. CDR3 residues: CASTMGGKTNQPQHF.

This chain joins TRBV27 and TRBJ2-1. Germline V gene lookup returns CDR1 MNHEY and CDR2 SMNVEV (reference sequence). The CDR3 covers 16 residues. CDR3 loop: CASSSTWRSSYNEQFF.

The chain recombines TRBV2 with TRBJ1-1. This CDR3 contains 13 residues. Germline V gene sequence: CDR1 SNHLY, CDR2 FYNNEI. CDR3 residues: CASSEFLSAEAFF.

The chain couples TRBV7-2 to TRBJ2-5; TCRdb's D gene call, TRBD1, goes unchecked for lack of DNA. Per the germline V gene, CDR1 is SGHTA and CDR2 is FQGNSA. This CDR3 is 14 amino acids long. CDR3 in amino acids: CASSLHGAGETQYF.

The chain carries TRBV5-1 and TRBJ2-3; TCRdb designates TRBD1, a call that cannot be tested without DNA. Looked up from germline, CDR1 is SGHRS and CDR2 is YFSETQ. CDR3 length: 17 amino acids. CDR3 in amino acids: CASSFDLQGVGADTQYF.

This chain links TRBV6-5 with TRBJ2-7. Germline-derived CDR1 and CDR2 are MNHEY and SVGAGI. The CDR3 has 11 amino acids. Here the CDR3 reads CASSSQYEQYF.

The chain combines TRBV12-3 or TRBV12-4 with TRBJ1-5; TCRdb lists TRBD1, though no DNA is available to test this call. This CDR3 has 16 amino acids. The CDR3 loop is CASRQGDGIVSQPQHF.

This chain joins TRBV4-3 and TRBJ2-3; TCRdb's D call, TRBD1, is unchecked because there is no DNA. This CDR3 contains 14 residues. Per germline, CDR1 LGHNA and CDR2 YSLEER. The CDR3 sequence is CASSLRGAPNTQYF.

The CDR3 loop is CASSVAAGELFF. The V and J genes are TRBV9 and TRBJ2-2. Per the germline V gene, CDR1 is SGDLS and CDR2 is YYNGEE. The CDR3 length is 12 residues.

The gene calls are TRBV20-1 and TRBJ2-7; TCRdb lists TRBD2, though no DNA is available to test this call. From germline, CDR1 is DFQATT and CDR2 SNEGSKA (reference sequence). The CDR3 has 14 amino acids. The CDR3 region is CSAPPSGGAYEQYF.

CDR3 loop: CATEPGQGGTEAFF. The gene calls are TRBV10-3 and TRBJ1-1; TCRdb selects TRBD1, and the lack of DNA leaves this call unchecked. Per the germline V gene, CDR1 is ENHRY and CDR2 is SYGVKD. CDR3 length equals 14 residues.

The chain carries TRBV5-6 and TRBJ2-1; checking the TCRdb D call of TRBD1 is not possible without DNA. Looked up from germline, CDR1 is SGHDT and CDR2 is YYEEEE. The CDR3 runs to 14 residues. CDR3 amino acids: CASSPGQYYNEQFF.

The rearrangement joins TRBV7-9 to TRBJ1-4. This CDR3 region has 13 residues. The germline V gene has CDR1 SEHNR and CDR2 FQNEAQ (reference sequence). This CDR3 reads CASSLNGNEKLFF.

The V and J genes are TRBV12-3 or TRBV12-4 and TRBJ1-6. The CDR3 spans 13 residues. This CDR3 reads CASSLAPNSPLHF.

This chain links TRBV18 with TRBJ1-2. Germline values: CDR1 KGHSH, CDR2 LQKENI. The CDR3 totals 13 residues. The CDR3 sequence is CASSPQQMDGYTF.

The V and J genes are TRBV12-3 or TRBV12-4 and TRBJ1-2. CDR3 length: 15 amino acids. CDR3 protein: CASSLNAGDSYGYTF.

V usage is TRBV27 and J usage is TRBJ2-3; TCRdb gives TRBD2 as the D gene, but with no DNA this cannot be confirmed. The CDR3 covers 14 residues. CDR1 is MNHEY and CDR2 is SMNVEV in the germline V gene (reference sequence). CDR3 protein: CASSLEETTDTQYF.

CDR3 residues: CAISGQGGESTDTQYF. J is TRBJ2-3 and V is TRBV10-3; the TRBD1 assignment by TCRdb is unverifiable without DNA. The CDR3 spans 16 residues. Germline loops: CDR1 ENHRY, CDR2 SYGVKD.